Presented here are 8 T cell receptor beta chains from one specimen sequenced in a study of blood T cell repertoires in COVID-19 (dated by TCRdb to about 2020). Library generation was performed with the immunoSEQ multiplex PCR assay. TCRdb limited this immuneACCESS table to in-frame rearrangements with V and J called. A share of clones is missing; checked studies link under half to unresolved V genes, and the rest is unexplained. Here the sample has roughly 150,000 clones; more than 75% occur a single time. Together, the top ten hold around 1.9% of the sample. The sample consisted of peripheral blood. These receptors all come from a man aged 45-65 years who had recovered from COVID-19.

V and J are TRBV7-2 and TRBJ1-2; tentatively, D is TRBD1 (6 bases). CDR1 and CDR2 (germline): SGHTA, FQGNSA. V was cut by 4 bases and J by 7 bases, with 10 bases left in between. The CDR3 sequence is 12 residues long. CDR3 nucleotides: TGTGCCAGCAGCTCGACAGGCTTTGGCTACACCTTC. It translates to CASSSTGFGYTF.

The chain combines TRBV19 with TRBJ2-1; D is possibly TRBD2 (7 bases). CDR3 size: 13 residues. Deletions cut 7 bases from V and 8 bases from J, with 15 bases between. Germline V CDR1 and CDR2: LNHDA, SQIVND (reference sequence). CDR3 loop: CASNGGPYDEQFF. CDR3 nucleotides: TGTGCCAGTAACGGGGGGCCGTACGATGAGCAGTTCTTC. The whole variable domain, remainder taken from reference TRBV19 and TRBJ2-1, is DGGITQSPKYLFRKEGQNVTLSCEQNLNHDAMYWYRQDPGQGLRLIYYSQIVNDFQKGDIAEGYSVSREKKESFPLTVTSAQKNPTAFYLCASNGGPYDEQFFGPGTRLTVL.

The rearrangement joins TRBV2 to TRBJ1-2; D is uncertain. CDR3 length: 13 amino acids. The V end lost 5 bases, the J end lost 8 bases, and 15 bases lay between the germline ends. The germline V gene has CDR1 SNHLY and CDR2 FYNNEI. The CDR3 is CASSTREGQGYTF. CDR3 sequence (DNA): TGTGCCAGCAGTACCCGAGAGGGCCAGGGCTACACCTTC.

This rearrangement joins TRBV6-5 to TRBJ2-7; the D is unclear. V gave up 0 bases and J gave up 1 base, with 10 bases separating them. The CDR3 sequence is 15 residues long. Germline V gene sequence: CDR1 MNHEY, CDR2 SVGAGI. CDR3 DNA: TGTGCCAGCAGTTACTCGAGGCCGGGTTCCTACGAGCAGTACTTC. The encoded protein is CASSYSRPGSYEQYF.

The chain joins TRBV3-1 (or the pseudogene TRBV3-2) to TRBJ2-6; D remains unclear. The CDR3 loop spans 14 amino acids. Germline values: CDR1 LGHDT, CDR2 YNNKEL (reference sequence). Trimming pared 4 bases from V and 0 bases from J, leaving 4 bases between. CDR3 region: CASSRASGANVLTF. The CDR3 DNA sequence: TGTGCCAGCAGCCGGGCCTCTGGGGCCAACGTCCTGACTTTC.

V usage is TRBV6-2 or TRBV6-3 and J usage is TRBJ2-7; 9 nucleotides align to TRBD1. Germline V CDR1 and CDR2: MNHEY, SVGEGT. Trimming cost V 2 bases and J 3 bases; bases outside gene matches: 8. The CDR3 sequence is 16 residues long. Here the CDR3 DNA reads TGTGCCAGCAGTTACGGGGACAGGGATGCGTTCTACGAGCAGTACTTC. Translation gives CASSYGDRDAFYEQYF.

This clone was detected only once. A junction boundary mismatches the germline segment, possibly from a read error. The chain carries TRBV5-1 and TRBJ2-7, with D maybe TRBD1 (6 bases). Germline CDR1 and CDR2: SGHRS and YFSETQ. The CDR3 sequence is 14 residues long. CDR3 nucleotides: TGCGCCAGCAGATACACCCCGGGACAACAGGACGTGAACTTC. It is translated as CASRYTPGQQDVNF.

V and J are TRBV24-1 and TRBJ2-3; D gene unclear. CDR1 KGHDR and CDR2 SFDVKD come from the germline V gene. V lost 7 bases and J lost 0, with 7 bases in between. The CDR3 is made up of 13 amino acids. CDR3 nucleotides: TGTGCCACCAGGGTCGGGAGCACAGATACGCAGTATTTT. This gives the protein CATRVGSTDTQYF.